A selection of T cell receptor beta chains follows, all from one sample in a study of cytomegalovirus exposure and HLA in healthy donors. Libraries were prepared by immunoSEQ multiplex PCR; TCRdb keeps only in-frame clonotypes and omits some of them. In the table there are 95,000 to 110,000 clones, approximately 80% of which are singletons. Sequenced sample: PBMCs. These receptor sequences come from a young woman in good health and CMV-seropositive. The CDR3 runs from the conserved cysteine through the conserved F or W. A D gene is named only where the DNA matches it firmly. The size entry is marked missing in some rows and otherwise reads once, few, many or a size class.

>TRBJ2-7|TRBV5-8|.|.
CASSPNYEQYF
TGTGCCAGCAGCCCTAATTACGAGCAGTACTTC
>TRBJ1-5|TRBV10-1|.|once
CASGGTGGNQPQHF
TGCGCCAGCGGAGGGACGGGCGGTAATCAGCCCCAGCATTTT
>TRBJ2-1|TRBV9|.|.
CASSVGGGETYNEQFF
TGTGCCAGCAGCGTGGGAGGGGGAGAGACCTACAATGAGCAGTTCTTC
>TRBJ2-5|TRBV7-3|TRBD1|once
CASSLWVGQQETQYF
TGTGCCAGCAGCTTATGGGTGGGACAGCAAGAGACCCAGTACTTC
>TRBJ2-1|TRBV28|TRBD2|.
CASRGPGLAGGVVSYNEQFF
TGTGCCAGCAGAGGACCGGGACTAGCGGGCGGAGTTGTATCCTACAATGAGCAGTTCTTC
>TRBJ2-3|TRBV19|.|.
CASSIDRSTDTQYF
TGTGCCAGTAGTATAGACAGATCTACAGATACGCAGTATTTT
>TRBJ1-2|TRBV28|.|.
CASSSPPVDYGYTF
TGTGCCAGCAGTTCTCCCCCGGTGGACTATGGCTACACCTTC
>TRBJ1-6|TRBV2|.|.
CATVLGGVSPLHF
TGTGCCACCGTTTTAGGGGGGGTCTCACCCCTCCACTTT
>TRBJ2-6|TRBV6-1|.|.
CASSKEESGANVLTF
TGTGCCAGCAGCAAAGAGGAGTCTGGGGCCAACGTCCTGACTTTC
>TRBJ1-5|TRBV7-8|TRBD1|.
CASSLDRGSFIQPQHF
TGTGCCAGCAGCCTTGACAGGGGTAGTTTTATTCAGCCCCAGCATTTT
>TRBJ1-5|TRBV30|.|.
CAWSSVSNQPQHF
TGTGCCTGGAGTTCTGTTAGCAATCAGCCCCAGCATTTT
>TRBJ1-5|TRBV6-1|.|.
CASSAGWAIWGNQPQHF
TGTGCCAGCAGTGCTGGCTGGGCCATATGGGGCAATCAGCCCCAGCATTTT
>TRBJ2-1|TRBV4-1|.|.
CASSQTLGTPVSYNEQFF
TGCGCCAGCAGCCAAACTCTAGGGACTCCCGTGTCCTACAATGAGCAGTTCTTC
>TRBJ2-7|TRBV18|.|.
CASSPGQNYEQYF
TGTGCCAGCTCACCGGGACAAAACTACGAGCAGTACTTC
>TRBJ1-3|TRBV2|.|.
CASSEYLNSLSGNTIYF
TGTGCCAGCAGTGAATATTTAAACTCTCTCTCTGGAAACACCATATATTTT
>TRBJ1-4|TRBV28|.|.
CASSSRDTKYEKLFF
TGTGCCAGCAGTTCCCGGGACACGAAATATGAAAAACTGTTTTTT
>TRBJ2-5|TRBV15|.|.
CATSPRDGRETQYF
TGTGCCACCAGCCCCCGGGACGGGAGAGAGACCCAGTACTTC
>TRBJ2-7|TRBV9|TRBD2|.
CASSGGGYEQYF
TGTGCCAGCAGCGGGGGGGGCTACGAGCAGTACTTC